One sample yielded the 27 T cell receptor beta chains listed below, sequenced in a study of cytomegalovirus exposure and HLA in healthy donors. A multiplex PCR was run with 60 Vbeta primers and 13 Jbeta primers. Profiling relied on immunoSEQ multiplex PCR, and the TCRdb table lists in-frame clones only, not all of them. The sample lists about 110,000 clones; over 60% were seen once. What was sequenced was PBMCs. These receptors all stem from a female donor in good health and CMV-seropositive.

The chain uses TRBV29-1 and TRBJ2-2; 10 positions agree with TRBD2. The germline V gene encodes CDR1 SQVTM and CDR2 ANQGSEA. The CDR3 totals 15 residues. Trimming took 3 bases from V and 5 from J; bases not matched to a gene: 6. The CDR3 nucleotides are TGCAGCGTTGAGGGGGGACTAGCGATGACCGGGGAGCTGTTTTTT. It translates to CSVEGGLAMTGELFF.

The J gene is TRBJ2-7, the V gene TRBV5-1; 16 bases are a match to TRBD2. Trimming removed 3 bases from V and 0 bases from J; junction bases left unmatched: 3. The CDR3 runs to 17 residues. CDR1 and CDR2 from the germline V gene are SGHRS and YFSETQ. The CDR3 DNA follows: TGCGCCAGCAGCTCGGGACTAGCGGGAGGGTACTCCTACGAGCAGTACTTC. This encodes CASSSGLAGGYSYEQYF.

V is TRBV6-1 and J is TRBJ2-5; D remains unclear. V lost 6 bases and J 3 bases, leaving 14 bases between the germline ends. Per germline, CDR1 MNHNS and CDR2 SASEGT. CDR3 length: 14 amino acids. The DNA of the CDR3 is TGTGCCAGCAGCGTCACATCGATGGAAGAGACCCAGTACTTC. This sequence encodes CASSVTSMEETQYF.

The chain combines TRBV11-3 with TRBJ2-5; 7 bases match TRBD2. Germline CDR1 SGHNT, CDR2 YENEEA. CDR3 length: 16 amino acids. J gave up 1 base and V 5 bases, and 10 bases lay outside the gene matches. The CDR3 region has the DNA TGTGCCAGCAGCCACCGAGCGGGATCCGTCCAAGAGACCCAGTACTTC. Translated: CASSHRAGSVQETQYF.

This chain connects TRBV5-1 to TRBJ2-1, with 11 positions matching TRBD1. Germline-derived CDR1 and CDR2 are SGHRS and YFSETQ. V gave up 2 bases and J gave up 10 bases; unmatched junction bases: 11. The CDR3 runs to 16 residues. CDR3 nucleotide sequence: TGCGCCAGCAGCTTAGGACAGGGGGCGGGAGCGAGCGAGCAGTTCTTC. This encodes CASSLGQGAGASEQFF.

This clone appeared a single time. The chain couples TRBV7-3 to TRBJ2-2; tentative D call: TRBD1 (6 bases). This CDR3 contains 14 residues. Trimming removed 4 bases from V and 4 bases from J, with 10 bases in between. The germline V gene encodes CDR1 SGHTA and CDR2 FQGTGA. The CDR3 is CASSSGQSTGELFF. CDR3 in DNA: TGTGCCAGCAGCTCAGGACAGAGCACCGGGGAGCTGTTTTTT.

The V call is TRBV7-2, the J call TRBJ1-5; perhaps TRBD1 as D (6 bases). Per germline, CDR1 SGHTA and CDR2 FQGNSA. Trimming left V 4 bases short and J 4 bases short, with 8 bases between. The CDR3 loop spans 13 amino acids. The CDR3 spells CASSSQGNQPQHF. The CDR3 DNA sequence: TGTGCCAGCAGCTCACAGGGAAATCAGCCCCAGCATTTT.

The rearrangement joins TRBV6-5 to TRBJ2-7; 7 nucleotides align to TRBD1. The CDR3 length is 15 residues. The germline V gene encodes CDR1 MNHEY and CDR2 SVGAGI. Unmatched junction bases numbered 11, after V lost 6 bases and J lost 3 bases. The CDR3 here is CASSDGQGVGYEQYF. CDR3 nucleotide sequence: TGTGCCAGCAGCGACGGCCAGGGGGTCGGCTACGAGCAGTACTTC.

This rearrangement joins TRBV9 to TRBJ2-6; D call uncertain. The CDR3 extends over 18 amino acids. Germline assignment: CDR1 SGDLS and CDR2 YYNGEE. Trimming took 1 base from V and 2 from J, leaving 16 bases between them. The CDR3 nucleotides read TGTGCCAGCAGCGTATCCCCACACGCCCTGGCTGGGGCCAACGTCCTGACTTTC. Encoded protein: CASSVSPHALAGANVLTF.

This chain connects TRBV2 to TRBJ1-4, with D perhaps TRBD1 (5 bases). Trimming left V 7 bases short and J 7 bases short, with 7 bases between. CDR3 length: 11 residues. In germline, CDR1 is SNHLY, CDR2 FYNNEI. In DNA, the CDR3 is TGTGCCAGCACAGGGTTTGAAAAACTGTTTTTT. Its translation is CASTGFEKLFF.

The chain recombines TRBV4-1 with TRBJ2-3, with D perhaps matching TRBD2 (6 bases). The V end lost 0 bases, the J end lost 0 bases, and 7 bases lay between the germline ends. The CDR3 loop spans 15 amino acids. CDR1 is MGHRA, CDR2 YSYEKL, per germline. The CDR3 spells CASSQEGTSTDTQYF. The CDR3, as DNA: TGCGCCAGCAGCCAAGAGGGGACTAGCACAGATACGCAGTATTTT.

The chain recombines TRBV18 with TRBJ2-1, with D perhaps TRBD2 (6 bases). Trimming removed 1 base at V and 2 bases at J, with 12 bases between. The CDR3 runs 16 residues. Germline CDR1 is KGHSH and CDR2 is LQKENI. The CDR3 bases are TGTGCCAGCTCACCACTGGGCGGGGCAGCCTACAATGAGCAGTTCTTC. Its protein is CASSPLGGAAYNEQFF.

This chain joins TRBV7-2 and TRBJ1-2; TRBD1 might be the D (5 bases). The germline V gene encodes CDR1 SGHTA and CDR2 FQGNSA. CDR3 length: 14 amino acids. Trimming pared 4 bases from V and 2 bases from J, leaving 11 bases between. The DNA for the CDR3 is TGTGCCAGCAGCTCCCAGGGTCTCAACTATGGCTACACCTTC. Translation: CASSSQGLNYGYTF. The full variable domain, completed using reference TRBV7-2 and TRBJ1-2, is GAGVSQSPSNKVTEKGKDVELRCDPISGHTALYWYRQSLGQGLEFLIYFQGNSAPDKSGLPSDRFSAERTGGSVSTLTIQRTQQEDSAVYLCASSSQGLNYGYTFGSGTRLTVV.

This clone occurred once. The DNA for the CDR3 is TGCGCCAGCAGCCAAGTCGCCAGAACGAACACCGGGGAGCTGTTTTTT. Translating it yields CASSQVARTNTGELFF. The chain employs TRBV4-1 and TRBJ2-2; no reliable D call. The CDR3 length is 16 residues. From germline, CDR1 is MGHRA and CDR2 YSYEKL. The V gene lost 1 base and the J gene lost 0 bases, with 9 bases spanning the gap.

DNA of the CDR3: TGTGCCAGCAGACGGGACAGAAGCTACAATCAGCCCCAGCATTTT. Residues: CASRRDRSYNQPQHF. The rearrangement links TRBV6-1 to TRBJ1-5, with TRBD1 matching over 7 bases. Germline V lookup: CDR1 MNHNS, CDR2 SASEGT. J lost 3 bases, V lost 6 bases, and 8 bases had no gene match. The CDR3 covers 15 residues.

In nucleotides, the CDR3 is TGTGCCAGCAGATCCCCGGGACAGGGTTTTGAGCAGTACTTC. This sequence encodes CASRSPGQGFEQYF. V usage is TRBV6-1 and J usage is TRBJ2-7; 9 bases fit TRBD1. V dropped 6 bases and J dropped 7; count of bases not matched to a gene: 10. Germline V CDR1 and CDR2: MNHNS, SASEGT. This CDR3 has 14 residues.

This clone was observed a few times. The rearrangement links TRBV2 to TRBJ2-7; TRBD2 might be the D (5 bases). The germline CDR1 and CDR2 sequences are SNHLY and FYNNEI. Trimming took 6 bases from V and 3 from J, leaving 12 bases between them. The CDR3 is 13 amino acids. CDR3 sequence reads: CASSQRPGYEQYF. The DNA for the CDR3 is TGTGCCAGCAGCCAGCGGCCGGGCTACGAGCAGTACTTC.

This clone turned up a few times. V usage is TRBV28 and J usage is TRBJ1-2, with TRBD1 matching 9 bases. After removal of 5 bases from V and 8 bases from J, the junction contained 15 bases not matched to a gene. This CDR3 is built from 16 residues. CDR1 is MDHEN and CDR2 is SYDVKM in the germline V gene. The CDR3 is CASSTKQGAGFGGYTF. The CDR3 DNA follows: TGTGCCAGCAGTACCAAACAGGGGGCGGGCTTCGGAGGCTACACCTTC.

The rearrangement links TRBV2 to TRBJ1-6, with 11 positions matching TRBD1. The germline CDR1 and CDR2 sequences are SNHLY and FYNNEI. The CDR3 has 17 amino acids. With 6 bases clipped from V and 7 bases from J, the junction kept 11 bases outside the gene matches. CDR3 sequence reads: CASSHRPGTGGNSPLHF. Written as DNA, the CDR3 is TGTGCCAGCAGCCACCGCCCCGGGACAGGGGGAAATTCACCCCTCCACTTT.

In this sample, this clone turned up a few times. The chain couples TRBV6-5 to TRBJ2-7, with 8 bases identical to TRBD1. The germline V gene encodes CDR1 MNHEY and CDR2 SVGAGI. There are 14 residues in the CDR3. The J segment lost 7 bases and the V segment lost 6 bases, leaving 11 bases of the junction unmatched. CDR3 loop: CASRIPTGAGEQYF. The CDR3 DNA sequence: TGTGCCAGCAGGATACCGACAGGGGCGGGAGAGCAGTACTTC.

The chain couples TRBV4-3 to TRBJ2-5, with D possibly TRBD2 on 5 matching bases. The germline CDR1 and CDR2 sequences are LGHNA and YSLEER. The CDR3 spans 14 residues. V lost 1 base and J lost 5, with 11 bases in between. CDR3 DNA: TGCGCCAGCAGCCAAGTAGGTGGGGAGGAGACCCAGTACTTC. Protein product: CASSQVGGEETQYF.

J is TRBJ2-3 and V is TRBV2; a weak D match, TRBD2 (5 bases). Germline CDR1 is SNHLY and CDR2 is FYNNEI. The CDR3 totals 15 residues. V dropped 7 bases and J dropped 0 bases, with 14 bases sitting between them. CDR3: CASKAQRFSTDTQYF. CDR3 nucleotides: TGTGCCAGCAAGGCCCAGCGGTTTAGCACAGATACGCAGTATTTT. Drawing the rest from reference TRBV2 and TRBJ2-3, the complete variable domain is EPEVTQTPSHQVTQMGQEVILRCVPISNHLYFYWYRQILGQKVEFLVSFYNNEISEKSEIFDDQFSVERPDGSNFTLKIRSTKLEDSAMYFCASKAQRFSTDTQYFGPGTRLTVL.

This clone is a singleton in its sample. The rearrangement joins TRBV18 to TRBJ2-5; 7 bases align to TRBD2. J was trimmed by 5 bases and V by 3 bases; bases with no gene match: 9. CDR3 length: 15 residues. Germline assignment: CDR1 KGHSH and CDR2 LQKENI. CDR3 in DNA: TGTGCCAGCTCACCTCCGGGACTACCCGGGGAGACCCAGTACTTC. Protein: CASSPPGLPGETQYF.

This clone was picked up a small number of times. J is TRBJ2-7 and V is TRBV7-9; 8 nucleotides agree with TRBD1. V lost 5 bases to trimming and J lost 0 bases; unmatched junction nucleotides: 6. CDR1 is SEHNR and CDR2 is FQNEAQ in the germline V gene (reference sequence). The CDR3 has 15 residues. The CDR3 DNA reads TGTGCCAGCAGCCGCACAGGGGGGAGCTCCTACGAGCAGTACTTC. Its protein is CASSRTGGSSYEQYF.

This chain links TRBV2 with TRBJ1-1, with 9 nucleotides matching TRBD1. There are 18 residues in the CDR3. The germline gives CDR1 SNHLY, CDR2 FYNNEI. V lost 7 bases, J lost 3 bases, and 18 bases stayed unmatched. The CDR3 loop reads CASKRQGGGYLLDTEAFF. CDR3 sequence (DNA): TGTGCCAGCAAGAGACAGGGGGGCGGTTATCTATTGGACACTGAAGCTTTCTTT.

The chain recombines TRBV25-1 with TRBJ2-7; 9 positions agree with TRBD1. Germline lookup yields CDR1 MGHDK and CDR2 SYGVNS. Losses at the gene ends were 7 bases for V and 6 bases for J; bases not matched to a gene: 13. CDR3 size: 15 residues. CDR3 protein: CASTVELGQGGEQYF. The DNA of the CDR3 is TGTGCCAGCACTGTTGAACTGGGACAGGGAGGCGAGCAGTACTTC.

The J gene is TRBJ1-5, the V gene TRBV2; no firm D call. The CDR3 is 14 amino acids. Trimming took off 6 bases at V and 0 bases at J, with 9 bases between the two ends. Germline values: CDR1 SNHLY, CDR2 FYNNEI. The CDR3 DNA is TGTGCCAGCAGCCGACTGAATAGCAATCAGCCCCAGCATTTT. Translating gives CASSRLNSNQPQHF.